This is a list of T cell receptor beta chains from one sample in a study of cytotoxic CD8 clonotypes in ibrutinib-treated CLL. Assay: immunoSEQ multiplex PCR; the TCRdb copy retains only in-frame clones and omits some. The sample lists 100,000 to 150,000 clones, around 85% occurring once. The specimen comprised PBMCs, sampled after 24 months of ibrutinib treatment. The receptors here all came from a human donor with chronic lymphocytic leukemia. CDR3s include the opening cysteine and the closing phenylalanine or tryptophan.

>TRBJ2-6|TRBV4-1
CASSQEVRAGANVLTF
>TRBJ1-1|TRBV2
CASSESNTEAFF
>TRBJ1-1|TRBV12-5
CASGLNTEAFF
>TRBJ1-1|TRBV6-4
CASSDSDRDRGNTEAFF
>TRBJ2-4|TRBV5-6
CASSLAPVAKNIQYF
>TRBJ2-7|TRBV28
CASSPTGTGAEQYF
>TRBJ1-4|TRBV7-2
CASSPYGGAEKLFF
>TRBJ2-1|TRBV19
CASSIWRGRGGRSDNEQFF
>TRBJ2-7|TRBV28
CASSHLAGGLTYEQYF
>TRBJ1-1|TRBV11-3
CASSRGGVGPNTEAFF
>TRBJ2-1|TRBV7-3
CASSKGLAFDNEQFF
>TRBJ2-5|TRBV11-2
CASSPPVPSGTQYF
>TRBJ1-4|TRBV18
CASSPDTLSGEKLFF
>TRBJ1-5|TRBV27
CASMLKETGKNQPQHF
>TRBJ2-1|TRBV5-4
CASSLGGHEQFF
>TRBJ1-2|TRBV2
CASSREQRDYGYTF
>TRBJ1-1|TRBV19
CASSIKQGATEAFF
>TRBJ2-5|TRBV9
CASSELSGGREETQYF
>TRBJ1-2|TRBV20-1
CSAPPGYGYTF
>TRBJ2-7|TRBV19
CASSIETSGRYEQYF
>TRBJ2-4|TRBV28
CASSHGLKLGGNIQYF
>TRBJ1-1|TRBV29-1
CSVEDQKGVGVTEAFF
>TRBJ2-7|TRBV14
CASSHTSGRYYEQYF
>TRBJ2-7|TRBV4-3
CASSPSGRSEQYF
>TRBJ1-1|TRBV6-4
CASSDYPTKNTEAFF
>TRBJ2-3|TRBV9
CASSPRGLGDTQYF
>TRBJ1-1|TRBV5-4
CASSSVGWRAGEAFF
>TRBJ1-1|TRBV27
CASVGWGLTEAFF
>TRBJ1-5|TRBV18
CASSPNPNQPQHF
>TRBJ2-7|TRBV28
CASEAAYEQYF
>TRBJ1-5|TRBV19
CASSSYSRYKSNQPQHF
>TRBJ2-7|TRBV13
CASRLRLGTIYEQYF
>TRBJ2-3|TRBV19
CASSRPPGHTTDTQYF
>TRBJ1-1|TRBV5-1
CASSPTGNSNTEAFF
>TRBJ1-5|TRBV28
CASSGTANQPQHF
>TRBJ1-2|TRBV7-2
CASSLAGQGTNYGYTF
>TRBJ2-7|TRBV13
CASSHGLPGTYEQYF
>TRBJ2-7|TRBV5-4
CASSWNRGEQYF
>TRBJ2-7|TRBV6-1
CATQWTSSYEQYF
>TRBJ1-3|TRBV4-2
CASSTGHFSGNTIYF
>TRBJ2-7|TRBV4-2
CASSRNAPTGQTYEQYF